The clone carrying this T cell receptor (beta chain) was found many times. The antigen remains undetermined. The sample originates from a study of T cells in Graves' hyperthyroidism and ophthalmopathy. Study information: Peripheral blood draws took place at initial diagnosis, ahead of any treatment.

Trimming removed 3 bases at V and 4 bases at J, with 15 bases between. The CDR3 sequence is 15 residues long. The PBMCs were sourced from fresh peripheral blood (approximately 10 ml). Whole-study findings and limits: Ophthalmopathy, which appeared later, was predicted by the model a median around 6.9 months before onset. A model using 13 V-J features told ophthalmopathy apart from stable hyperthyroidism.

RNA transcripts were the template for amplifying TCR beta CDR3 regions. RT-PCR in the first round (using the HTBI primer set) targeted the TCR CDR3. TCRdb fed the multiplex PCR reads into MiXCR, producing one record per CDR3 protein. In the table there are around 250,000 distinct CDR3 sequences, more than 14% of which are singletons. The TCR sequence derives from a woman in her thirties or forties with Graves' hyperthyroidism that later progressed to Graves' ophthalmopathy. The sequenced material came from blood. The chain couples TRBV12-3 or TRBV12-4 to TRBJ1-2; perhaps TRBD1 as D (6 bases). The CDR3 region has the DNA TGTGCCAGCAGTTTCCGAGGGGGAAGAGGCTATGGCTACACCTTC. Amino acids: CASSFRGGRGYGYTF.